This note documents a single T cell receptor (beta chain) sequence. As yet, its antigen is unknown. Per the germline V gene, CDR1 is SEHNR and CDR2 is FQNEAQ (reference sequence). J was trimmed by 5 bases and V by 3 bases; bases with no gene match: 9. The CDR3 covers 15 residues. This specimen belongs to a study of cytomegalovirus exposure and HLA in healthy donors. The PCR made use of 60 Vbeta and 13 Jbeta primers. Only in-frame clones appear in the TCRdb table, and some are missing; sequencing was by immunoSEQ multiplex PCR. The repertoire includes tens of thousands of clones, roughly three fifths of them detected once, and under 8% sits in the top ten. General observations from the study: The study had only CMV serostatus as immune exposure information.

The receptor was derived from a woman aged 25 to 45 in good health and CMV-seronegative. The chain carries TRBV7-9 and TRBJ1-2; 7 positions match TRBD1. The specimen sequenced was PBMCs. The CDR3 DNA reads TGTGCCAGCAGCTTCCTTCCGGGACAGAAGTATGGCTACACCTTC. Translating gives CASSFLPGQKYGYTF. Full variable domain (outside the CDR3, taken from reference TRBV7-9 and TRBJ1-2): DTGVSQNPRHKITKRGQNVTFRCDPISEHNRLYWYRQTLGQGPEFLTYFQNEAQLEKSRLLSDRFSAERPKGSFSTLEIQRTEQGDSAMYLCASSFLPGQKYGYTFGSGTRLTVV.